Presented here are 8 T cell receptor beta chains from one specimen sequenced in a study of Ad26.COV2.S vaccination and SARS-CoV-2 variants. Treatment meaning: roughly 19 received Ad26.COV2.S at low or high dose, single or two shots; five or six received placebo; per-sample allocation not given. Sample collection was performed on day 63 after the first vaccine or placebo injection. Profiled with immunoSEQ multiplex PCR; TCRdb holds only in-frame clones, not every one. This table has 300,000 to 500,000 clones, more than 85% appearing once. Source: peripheral blood, taken in a trial of Ad26.COV2.S vaccine versus placebo. The receptors come from a person aged 18-65 years who received the Ad26.COV2.S COVID-19 vaccine or a placebo.

The CDR3 protein is CASSQGTSLTNTGELFF. The CDR3 region has the DNA TGTGCCAGCAGCCAAGGAACTAGCCTGACGAACACCGGGGAGCTGTTTTTT. This rearrangement joins TRBV3-1 (or the pseudogene TRBV3-2) to TRBJ2-2; tentatively, D is TRBD2 (6 bases). There are 17 residues in the CDR3. Trimming removed 1 base at V and 0 bases at J, with 12 bases between. Germline V gene sequence: CDR1 LGHDT, CDR2 YNNKEL (reference sequence).

V gene TRBV2 combines with J gene TRBJ1-1, with D perhaps matching TRBD1 (5 bases). The CDR3 spans 15 residues. V was cut by 10 bases and J by 7 bases, with 25 bases left in between. Germline V lookup: CDR1 SNHLY, CDR2 FYNNEI. The CDR3 nucleotides are TGTGCCACCGGGGACCGCCCGTCTATCAGGGTTGAAGCTTTCTTT. Its protein product is CATGDRPSIRVEAFF.

The chain recombines TRBV19 with TRBJ2-2; possible D gene TRBD2, 6 bases. The CDR3 consists of 16 residues. Germline CDR1 reads LNHDA; CDR2 reads SQIVND (reference sequence). The V end lost 3 bases, the J end lost 6 bases, and 17 bases lay between the germline ends. CDR3 amino acids: CASSIGGAELSGELFF. The CDR3 bases are TGTGCCAGTAGTATCGGGGGTGCCGAACTGTCCGGGGAGCTGTTTTTT.

The chain links TRBV19 to TRBJ1-5; tentatively, D is TRBD1 (5 bases). Germline-derived CDR1 and CDR2 are LNHDA and SQIVND (reference sequence). The V end lost 5 bases, the J end lost 6 bases, and 17 bases lay between the germline ends. There are 15 residues in the CDR3. The CDR3 region has the DNA TGTGCCAGTAGTTCCCCCGGCGGGGGATCTCAGCCCCAGCATTTT. It encodes CASSSPGGGSQPQHF. Together with reference TRBV19 and TRBJ1-5, the CDR3 gives the full variable domain: DGGITQSPKYLFRKEGQNVTLSCEQNLNHDAMYWYRQDPGQGLRLIYYSQIVNDFQKGDIAEGYSVSREKKESFPLTVTSAQKNPTAFYLCASSSPGGGSQPQHFGDGTRLSIL.

Worth noting for this clone: This CDR3 is also generated by other DNA sequences in the sample. The V gene is TRBV7-2, the J gene TRBJ1-1; possibly TRBD1 for D (5 bases). V gave up 2 bases and J gave up 1 base, with 8 bases separating them. Germline V gives CDR1 SGHTA, CDR2 FQGNSA. CDR3 size: 14 residues. CDR3 region: CASSLSTGNTEAFF. CDR3 coding DNA: TGTGCCAGCAGCTTATCAACAGGGAACACTGAAGCTTTCTTT.

This sequence joins TRBV6-5 and TRBJ1-2, with 7 bases that match TRBD1. The V and J ends lost 6 bases and 1 base, in that order; junction bases with no gene match: 5. CDR3 size: 14 residues. Germline lookup yields CDR1 MNHEY and CDR2 SVGAGI. The CDR3 loop reads CASSAQGVNYGYTF. CDR3 nucleotides: TGTGCCAGCAGCGCTCAGGGGGTTAACTATGGCTACACCTTC.

V usage is TRBV2 and J usage is TRBJ1-5; D unresolved. Trimming took off 1 base at V and 6 bases at J, with 7 bases between the two ends. In germline, CDR1 is SNHLY, CDR2 FYNNEI. The CDR3 totals 13 residues. CDR3 sequence: CASSEERVQPQHF. CDR3 bases: TGTGCCAGCAGTGAAGAAAGGGTTCAGCCCCAGCATTTT.

This chain links TRBV5-1 with TRBJ1-5; a possible D gene is TRBD1 (6 bases). The CDR3 has 13 amino acids. The V end was cut by 5 bases, the J end by 7 bases, with 13 bases between. Germline-derived CDR1 and CDR2 are SGHRS and YFSETQ. CDR3 in DNA: TGCGCCAGCAGGGCAGGGGATAGGCAGCCCCAGCATTTT. It specifies CASRAGDRQPQHF.